These 14 T cell receptor beta chains came from one sample sequenced in a study of blood T cells in healthy people across ages. The authors ran a second PCR of roughly 6 to 12 cycles using a sample-barcoded 5' primer and a J-beta primer mix. One entry per CDR3 protein results from TCRdb running MiXCR on the 5' RACE reads. The data contain around 1,900,000 distinct CDR3 sequences, about 39% of them singletons. The sample comprised blood. Receptors originate from a human donor in good health.

V usage is TRBV18 and J usage is TRBJ1-1; 7 bases line up with TRBD1. Germline V gene data show CDR1 as KGHSH and CDR2 as LQKENI. V shed 2 bases, J shed 5 bases, and the junction held 11 bases outside the gene matches. The CDR3 totals 16 residues. CDR3 DNA sequence: TGTGCCAGCTCACCAATTCTGACAGGGTCGACGACTGAAGCTTTCTTT. Its protein product is CASSPILTGSTTEAFF.

The chain joins TRBV10-3 to TRBJ2-3; D possibly corresponds to TRBD2 (5 bases). V was pared by 3 bases and J by 5 bases, with 24 bases between. The CDR3 extends over 18 amino acids. Per the germline V gene, CDR1 is ENHRY and CDR2 is SYGVKD. CDR3 protein: CAISDSTDPSTGGDTQYF. CDR3 nucleotides: TGTGCCATCAGTGACTCCACAGATCCTTCCACCGGAGGAGATACGCAGTATTTT.

The sample holds a few counts of this clonotype. J is TRBJ2-1 and V is TRBV20-1; 8 nucleotides match TRBD2. The J segment lost 1 base and the V segment lost 3 bases, leaving 8 bases of the junction unmatched. The V gene's germline CDR1 is DFQATT and CDR2 SNEGSKA (reference sequence). This CDR3 region has 16 residues. The CDR3 sequence is CSARGPAGGSYNEQFF. In nucleotides, the CDR3 is TGCAGTGCTAGGGGTCCGGCGGGGGGATCCTACAATGAGCAGTTCTTC.

The V and J genes are TRBV7-3 and TRBJ2-1; 10 nucleotides align to TRBD1. With V trimmed by 6 bases and J by 0 bases, 2 bases remained unmatched. Germline-derived CDR1 and CDR2 are SGHTA and FQGTGA. The CDR3 loop spans 15 amino acids. The chain's CDR3 is CASRDRGGSYNEQFF. CDR3 bases: TGTGCCAGCAGGGACAGGGGGGGCTCCTACAATGAGCAGTTCTTC.

In its sample, this clonotype was seen once. This chain links TRBV28 with TRBJ1-1; unclear D gene. Germline values: CDR1 MDHEN, CDR2 SYDVKM. The CDR3 sequence is 15 residues long. The ends were cut back, 3 bases at V and 2 bases at J, with 13 bases in the middle. The CDR3 spells CASSFAVSENTEAFF. The CDR3 bases are TGTGCCAGCAGTTTCGCGGTCTCAGAAAACACTGAAGCTTTCTTT.

This chain links TRBV6-1 with TRBJ2-4; 8 nucleotides agree with TRBD2. Germline CDR1 reads MNHNS; CDR2 reads SASEGT. Unmatched junction bases numbered 13, after V lost 7 bases and J lost 5 bases. The CDR3 contains 16 residues. Here the CDR3 DNA reads TGTGCCAGCAATCTTGACGGCGGGGGGTACCAAAACATTCAGTACTTC. Its translation is CASNLDGGGYQNIQYF.

This clonotype has a handful of counts. The V gene is TRBV5-6, the J gene TRBJ1-2; D gene uncertain. Germline V gene data show CDR1 as SGHDT and CDR2 as YYEEEE. The CDR3 is made up of 13 amino acids. The V and J ends lost 2 bases and 11 bases respectively, with 16 bases between them. CDR3 DNA sequence: TGTGCCAGCAGCTTCACTCGGTCGGTCAGGTACACCTTC. It encodes CASSFTRSVRYTF.

The chain combines TRBV7-9 with TRBJ2-1; 11 positions match TRBD2. This CDR3 has 18 residues. Unmatched junction bases numbered 14, after V lost 1 base and J lost 9 bases. Germline-derived CDR1 and CDR2 are SEHNR and FQNEAQ (reference sequence). The CDR3 spells CASSLVTPTSGGNSEQFF. In nucleotides, the CDR3 is TGTGCCAGCAGCTTAGTAACCCCTACTAGCGGGGGTAACAGTGAGCAGTTCTTC.

This clonotype was detected only a few times. V and J are TRBV12-3 or TRBV12-4 and TRBJ2-7, with a tentative D call TRBD2 (7 bases). The CDR3 has 16 residues. The V end was cut by 6 bases, the J end by 3 bases, with 21 bases between. CDR3 nucleotides: TGTGCCAGCAGCACGTCGCGGGGGCGCGGAATCTACGAGCAGTACTTC. The encoded protein is CASSTSRGRGIYEQYF.

This clonotype was seen more than once but under ten times. The chain links TRBV5-1 to TRBJ2-3, with D unclear. The CDR3 covers 15 residues. Trimming shortened V by 2 bases and J by 0 bases, and 10 bases separated the two germline ends. Germline CDR1 SGHRS, CDR2 YFSETQ. In nucleotides, the CDR3 is TGCGCCAGCAGCTTTCGACTTCCTAGCACAGATACGCAGTATTTT. Translating it yields CASSFRLPSTDTQYF.

This clonotype occurred a few times. The chain joins TRBV7-9 to TRBJ2-1; 8 bases map to TRBD2. Germline CDR1 reads SEHNR; CDR2 reads FQNEAQ (reference sequence). This CDR3 comprises 15 residues. V gave up 3 bases and J gave up 6 bases; unmatched junction bases: 7. The CDR3 region is CASSFIGGGSNEQFF. For the CDR3, the DNA is TGTGCCAGCAGCTTTATCGGGGGGGGTAGCAATGAGCAGTTCTTC. The complete variable domain, with remaining parts taken from reference TRBV7-9 and TRBJ2-1, reads DTGVSQNPRHKITKRGQNVTFRCDPISEHNRLYWYRQTLGQGPEFLTYFQNEAQLEKSRLLSDRFSAERPKGSFSTLEIQRTEQGDSAMYLCASSFIGGGSNEQFFGPGTRLTVL.

V gene TRBV27 combines with J gene TRBJ1-2, with TRBD1 matching 7 bases. There are 14 residues in the CDR3. With 6 bases clipped from V and 10 bases from J, the junction kept 14 bases outside the gene matches. Germline assignment: CDR1 MNHEY and CDR2 SMNVEV (reference sequence). The CDR3 sequence: CASSSGGEDCDYTF. The CDR3 DNA reads TGTGCCAGCAGCTCAGGGGGAGAAGACTGTGACTACACCTTC.

As DNA, the CDR3 is TGTGCCAGCAGTTTAAGGCAGGAGGAGCCCCAGCATTTT. Protein: CASSLRQEEPQHF. The rearrangement links TRBV12-3 or TRBV12-4 to TRBJ1-5; D gene ambiguous. CDR3 size: 13 residues. Trimming shortened V by 2 bases and J by 8 bases, and 10 bases separated the two germline ends.

This clonotype was counted only a few times. V gene TRBV4-3 combines with J gene TRBJ2-1; weak D call: TRBD2 (6 bases). The CDR3 sequence is 16 residues long. Trimming cost V 0 bases and J 0 bases, with 9 bases left between them. Per germline, CDR1 LGHNA and CDR2 YSLEER. As DNA, the CDR3 is TGCGCCAGCAGCCAAGAGCCCGGGGGCTCCTACAATGAGCAGTTCTTC. It yields the protein CASSQEPGGSYNEQFF.